The next 24 T cell receptor beta chains were all read from a single sample in a study of T cells after posttransplantation cyclophosphamide. A marrow graft followed busulfan-fludarabine conditioning, with cyclophosphamide on days +3 and +4. TCRdb's copy holds only in-frame clones and misses some; the assay was immunoSEQ multiplex PCR. The sample contains more than 8,500 clones, over 65% of which appear only once. Sequences were derived from PBMCs, sampled after allogeneic stem cell transplant with posttransplant cyclophosphamide. The receptors come from a female patient in her thirties or forties who received an allogeneic stem cell transplant from an unrelated donor, was CMV-positive, and had no GVHD. The T cells may partly be graft donor cells.

The rearrangement joins TRBV2 to TRBJ2-7; tentative D call: TRBD2 (7 bases). The V gene's germline CDR1 is SNHLY and CDR2 FYNNEI. The CDR3 consists of 14 residues. The germline V and J ends were trimmed by 7 bases and 3 bases, with 16 bases remaining between them. CDR3 in DNA: TGTGCCAGCACACTTGAGGGGGGGTTCTACGAGCAGTACTTC. Protein product: CASTLEGGFYEQYF.

This clone showed up just a few times. The chain uses TRBV7-2 and TRBJ1-6; tentatively, D is TRBD1 (5 bases). CDR1 is SGHTA and CDR2 is FQGNSA in the germline V gene. V was pared by 5 bases and J by 5 bases, with 16 bases between. CDR3 length: 16 amino acids. CDR3 coding DNA: TGTGCCAGCAGCCCCCCCCCGCCAGGGAATAATTCACCCCTCCACTTT. Translation: CASSPPPPGNNSPLHF.

The V call is TRBV15, the J call TRBJ1-5; TRBD1 is a possible D gene (5 bases). This CDR3 spans 13 amino acids. V lost 1 base to trimming and J lost 7 bases, with 8 bases between them. CDR1 is LNHNV, CDR2 YYDKDF, per germline (reference sequence). The chain's CDR3 is CATSRGTIQPQHF. The CDR3 DNA is TGTGCCACCAGCAGAGGGACAATACAGCCCCAGCATTTT.

The V call is TRBV9, the J call TRBJ2-3; D is possibly TRBD2 (5 bases). Germline CDR1 SGDLS, CDR2 YYNGEE. Trimming took 3 bases from V and 3 from J, leaving 11 bases between them. The CDR3 has 14 amino acids. CDR3 nucleotide sequence: TGTGCCAGCAGCGCTAGCAGCTGGACAGATACGCAGTATTTT. It is translated as CASSASSWTDTQYF. Variable domain in full (rest from reference TRBV9 and TRBJ2-3): DSGVTQTPKHLITATGQRVTLRCSPRSGDLSVYWYQQSLDQGLQFLIQYYNGEERAKGNILERFSAQQFPDLHSELNLSSLELGDSALYFCASSASSWTDTQYFGPGTRLTVL.

V gene TRBV18 combines with J gene TRBJ2-5; TRBD1 matches 8 bases. The DNA end favors TRBJ2-7, so the J call may be wrong. Germline V gene sequence: CDR1 KGHSH, CDR2 LQKENI. There are 14 residues in the CDR3. The CDR3 DNA sequence: TGTGCCAGCTCACCCCCGGGACAGGCCTACGAGCAGTACTTC. It translates to CASSPPGQAYEQYF.

CDR3 sequence (DNA): TGTGCCAGCAGCGCCGGGACAATCACAGATACGCAGTATTTT. Protein sequence: CASSAGTITDTQYF. V gene TRBV9 combines with J gene TRBJ2-3, with D possibly being TRBD1 (6 bases). Germline V lookup: CDR1 SGDLS, CDR2 YYNGEE. V lost 3 bases and J lost 2, with 10 bases in between. There are 14 residues in the CDR3.

V and J are TRBV2 and TRBJ1-2, with D possibly matching TRBD1 (5 bases). Germline lookup yields CDR1 SNHLY and CDR2 FYNNEI. V lost 8 bases and J 3 bases, leaving 13 bases between the germline ends. This CDR3 region has 13 residues. CDR3 loop: CASRGEGYYGYTF. As DNA, the CDR3 is TGTGCCAGCCGGGGGGAAGGGTACTATGGCTACACCTTC.

The gene calls are TRBV6-1 and TRBJ2-2; TRBD2 might be the D (6 bases). The germline CDR1 and CDR2 sequences are MNHNS and SASEGT. This CDR3 comprises 16 residues. Trimming took 4 bases from V and 0 from J, leaving 12 bases between them. The CDR3 DNA reads as TGTGCCAGCAGTGGGGGGGACCGGACGAACACCGGGGAGCTGTTTTTT. Translating it yields CASSGGDRTNTGELFF.

This clone has more than one count but fewer than ten. The J gene is TRBJ1-5, the V gene TRBV27, with D maybe TRBD1 (6 bases). This CDR3 is 17 amino acids long. Germline CDR1 is MNHEY and CDR2 is SMNVEV (reference sequence). V was trimmed by 7 bases and J by 2 bases, leaving 21 bases between them. The CDR3 region has the DNA TGTGCCAGCATGGCCAGGGGAGTCATAGGTGGCAATCAGCCCCAGCATTTT. It specifies CASMARGVIGGNQPQHF.

The chain employs TRBV7-2 and TRBJ2-7; 7 bases line up with TRBD1. V lost 6 bases, J lost 2 bases, and 10 bases stayed unmatched. The length of the CDR3 is 15 residues. CDR1 and CDR2 from the germline V gene are SGHTA and FQGNSA. The CDR3 DNA reads TGTGCCAGCAGTTACCAGACAGGGCCCGCCTACGAGCAGTACTTC. Protein sequence: CASSYQTGPAYEQYF.

This clone was counted a few times. The chain recombines TRBV2 with TRBJ2-3; 8 bases agree with TRBD2. The CDR3 sequence is 14 residues long. J gave up 2 bases and V 11 bases, and 9 bases lay outside the gene matches. Germline V gives CDR1 SNHLY, CDR2 FYNNEI. CDR3 bases: TGTGCCCGAAGGGGTAGCGGGAACACAGATACGCAGTATTTT. Its protein is CARRGSGNTDTQYF.

The chain is built from TRBV10-3 and TRBJ2-3, with 13 bases that match TRBD2. The V gene end was trimmed by 4 bases and the J gene end by 1 base; junction bases not matched to a gene: 2. CDR1 is ENHRY, CDR2 SYGVKD, per germline. The CDR3 covers 16 residues. The CDR3 sequence is CAISGGTSGGTDTQYF. In DNA, the CDR3 is TGTGCCATCAGTGGCGGGACTAGCGGGGGCACAGATACGCAGTATTTT.

The chain joins TRBV2 to TRBJ1-2; maybe TRBD1 (6 bases). This CDR3 spans 14 amino acids. The V and J ends lost 3 bases and 7 bases respectively, with 15 bases between them. Germline assignment: CDR1 SNHLY and CDR2 FYNNEI. CDR3 residues: CASSEPGGAGGYTF. CDR3 nucleotide sequence: TGTGCCAGCAGTGAGCCTGGGGGCGCGGGTGGCTACACCTTC.

The count of this clone is one. The genes are TRBV7-9 and TRBJ1-2; the match to TRBD1 covers 7 bases. CDR1 and CDR2 from the germline V gene are SEHNR and FQNEAQ (reference sequence). This CDR3 spans 17 amino acids. The J segment lost 2 bases and the V segment lost 0 bases, leaving 9 bases of the junction unmatched. CDR3 nucleotides: TGTGCCAGCAGCTTAGCGCTTTGGACAGGTAACAACTATGGCTACACCTTC. It codes for CASSLALWTGNNYGYTF.

The CDR3 sequence: CSTRQPGLAGGRDNEQFF. CDR3 coding DNA: TGCAGCACACGCCAACCGGGACTAGCGGGGGGGCGGGACAATGAGCAGTTCTTC. The chain is built from TRBV29-1 and TRBJ2-1; 16 nucleotides match TRBD2. Trimming cost V 8 bases and J 5 bases; bases outside gene matches: 15. CDR1 is SQVTM and CDR2 is ANQGSEA in the germline V gene. This CDR3 comprises 18 residues.

V usage is TRBV5-1 and J usage is TRBJ2-3; TRBD2 matches 8 bases. CDR1 and CDR2 from the germline V gene are SGHRS and YFSETQ. After removal of 4 bases from V and 6 bases from J, the junction contained 10 bases not matched to a gene. The CDR3 has 15 residues. The CDR3 loop reads CASSERGPSYDTQYF. CDR3 nucleotide sequence: TGCGCCAGCAGCGAGCGGGGGCCGTCTTACGATACGCAGTATTTT.

This chain connects TRBV5-1 to TRBJ2-2, with TRBD2 matching 7 bases. CDR3 length: 16 residues. After removal of 0 bases from V and 4 bases from J, the junction contained 6 bases not matched to a gene. CDR1 SGHRS and CDR2 YFSETQ come from the germline V gene. Here the CDR3 DNA reads TGCGCCAGCAGCTTGGCCATGAGCGGGGCCACCGGGGAGCTGTTTTTT. It is translated as CASSLAMSGATGELFF.

This clone has just a few counts. The sample holds other DNA sequences that translate to the same CDR3. The chain has TRBV4-3 and TRBJ1-2; no reliable D call. Deletions cut 1 base from V and 7 bases from J, with 13 bases between. This CDR3 spans 14 amino acids. The V gene's germline CDR1 is LGHNA and CDR2 YSLEER. CDR3 protein: CASSQVLGGRGYTF. The CDR3 DNA reads as TGCGCCAGCAGCCAAGTTCTGGGAGGTCGTGGCTACACCTTC.

This clone was detected only once. The chain combines TRBV30 with TRBJ1-2, with D possibly TRBD1 on 5 matching bases. With 2 bases removed from V and 5 bases from J, the gap between germline ends came to 18 bases. The germline gives CDR1 GTSNPN, CDR2 SVGIG (reference sequence). The CDR3 is 15 residues long. The CDR3 loop is CAWSTGSGDPYGYTF. CDR3 coding DNA: TGTGCCTGGAGTACCGGAAGCGGGGACCCGTATGGCTACACCTTC.

V usage is TRBV18 and J usage is TRBJ2-5; weak D call: TRBD2 (7 bases). This CDR3 is built from 13 residues. Trimming shortened V by 6 bases and J by 4 bases, and 12 bases separated the two germline ends. The germline CDR1 and CDR2 sequences are KGHSH and LQKENI. In nucleotides, the CDR3 is TGTGCCAGCTCCGCGGGGGCAGGAGAGACCCAGTACTTC. It specifies CASSAGAGETQYF. Full variable domain (rest looked up from reference TRBV18 and TRBJ2-5): NAGVMQNPRHLVRRRGQEARLRCSPMKGHSHVYWYRQLPEEGLKFMVYLQKENIIDESGMPKERFSAEFPKEGPSILRIQQVVRGDSAAYFCASSAGAGETQYFGPGTRLLVL.

The chain links TRBV5-6 to TRBJ1-6, with 7 bases aligning to TRBD1. V trimming: 4 bases; J trimming: 6 bases; junction bases outside the gene matches: 4. Germline V CDR1 and CDR2: SGHDT, YYEEEE. This CDR3 contains 14 residues. CDR3 in DNA: TGTGCCAGCAGCCCTGGACAGGTTAATTCACCCCTCCACTTT. Protein sequence: CASSPGQVNSPLHF. Filled out from reference TRBV5-6 and TRBJ1-6, the complete variable domain reads DAGVTQSPTHLIKTRGQQVTLRCSPKSGHDTVSWYQQALGQGPQFIFQYYEEEERQRGNFPDRFSGHQFPNYSSELNVNALLLGDSALYLCASSPGQVNSPLHFGNGTRLTVT.

The chain combines TRBV7-9 with TRBJ1-4; maybe TRBD1 (5 bases). The germline V and J ends were trimmed by 1 base and 8 bases, with 14 bases remaining between them. CDR3 length: 15 amino acids. Germline CDR1 is SEHNR and CDR2 is FQNEAQ (reference sequence). This chain's CDR3 is CASSLGTRSGEKLFF. The CDR3 DNA is TGTGCCAGCAGCTTAGGGACACGGAGTGGGGAAAAACTGTTTTTT.

The V gene is TRBV7-9, the J gene TRBJ2-7; no clear D gene. V was shortened by 5 bases and J by 2 bases, with 7 bases between the two germline ends. CDR1 and CDR2 (germline): SEHNR, FQNEAQ (reference sequence). The CDR3 covers 12 residues. The DNA of the CDR3 is TGTGCCAGCAGCCCAGTTCCCTACGAGCAGTACTTC. Amino acid sequence: CASSPVPYEQYF. Supplemented by reference TRBV7-9 and TRBJ2-7, the full variable domain reads DTGVSQNPRHKITKRGQNVTFRCDPISEHNRLYWYRQTLGQGPEFLTYFQNEAQLEKSRLLSDRFSAERPKGSFSTLEIQRTEQGDSAMYLCASSPVPYEQYFGPGTRLTVT.

The chain recombines TRBV9 with TRBJ2-7, with 15 positions matching TRBD2. V lost 4 bases to trimming and J lost 2 bases; unmatched junction nucleotides: 4. This CDR3 has 16 amino acids. The germline CDR1 and CDR2 sequences are SGDLS and YYNGEE. CDR3 nucleotide sequence: TGTGCCAGCAGCCCCCGGACTAGCGGGGGGGCCTACGAGCAGTACTTC. It is translated as CASSPRTSGGAYEQYF.